These T cell receptor beta chains were read from a single sample in a study of CD8+ T cells in alopecia areata. Assay: immunoSEQ multiplex PCR; the TCRdb copy retains only in-frame clones and omits some. The sample lists fewer than 250,000 clones, 35% to 40% occurring once. The sample in question was CD4+ T cells sorted from blood, obtained around week 30, from a patient treated with tofacitinib. The receptors were sampled from a human donor with alopecia areata. Each CDR3 is given with its conserved first and last residue. The D gene is left open where the match is weak. Clone size is shown for a subset of rows, as once, few, many or a class of expanded clone.

few,TRBJ2-5,TRBV29-1,.,TGCAGCGTCCGGACCTACCCGGGGGAGACCCAGTACTTC,CSVRTYPGETQYF
.,TRBJ2-1,TRBV19,TRBD1,TGTGCCAGTAGGGAGGACAGGGGAAATAGTGAGCAGTTCTTC,CASREDRGNSEQFF
.,TRBJ2-1,TRBV5-1,TRBD1,TGCGCCAGCAGCTTGGGACAGGGTGGCGAGCAGTTCTTC,CASSLGQGGEQFF
few,TRBJ1-1,TRBV7-6,.,TGTGCCAGCAGCTCCCTCGTTGGCACTGAAGCTTTCTTT,CASSSLVGTEAFF
few,TRBJ1-1,TRBV5-6,.,TGTGCCAGCAGCTTGGGGCCTGAAGCTTTCTTT,CASSLGPEAFF
few,TRBJ1-1,TRBV19,TRBD1,TGTGCCAGTAGTAGGGGACAGCTCAACACTGAAGCTTTCTTT,CASSRGQLNTEAFF
.,TRBJ2-5,TRBV7-3,TRBD1,TGTGCCAGCAGCCCCCGGACAGGGGACGGGGAGACCCAGTACTTC,CASSPRTGDGETQYF
.,TRBJ1-1,TRBV6-5,.,TGTGCCAGCAGTTACTCTCGGGGGTACACTGAAGCTTTCTTT,CASSYSRGYTEAFF
.,TRBJ2-7,TRBV20-1,.,TGCAGTGCTCTGGACCGCTACGAGCAGTACTTC,CSALDRYEQYF
.,TRBJ2-7,TRBV28,.,TGTGCCAGCAGTTTAAGTGCCGGGGCTGGATTGGGCAACGAGCAGTACTTC,CASSLSAGAGLGNEQYF
.,TRBJ1-5,TRBV7-2,TRBD1,TGTGCCAGCAGCTTGACAGGGAATCAGCCCCAGCATTTT,CASSLTGNQPQHF